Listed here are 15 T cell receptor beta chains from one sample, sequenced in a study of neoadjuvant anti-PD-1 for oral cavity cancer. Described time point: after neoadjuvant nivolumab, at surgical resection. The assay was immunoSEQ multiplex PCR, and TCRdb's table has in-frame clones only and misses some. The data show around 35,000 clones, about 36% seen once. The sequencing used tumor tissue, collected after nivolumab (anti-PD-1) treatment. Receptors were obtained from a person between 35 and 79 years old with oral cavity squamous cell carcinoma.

CDR3 region: CASTQEAGSYGYTF. CDR3 nucleotide sequence: TGTGCCAGCACCCAAGAAGCAGGGTCCTATGGCTACACCTTC. The chain is built from TRBV6-4 and TRBJ1-2, with a tentative D call TRBD1 (5 bases). Looked up from germline, CDR1 is MRHNA and CDR2 is SNTAGT. This CDR3 is 14 amino acids long. V was cut by 7 bases and J by 4 bases, with 16 bases left in between.

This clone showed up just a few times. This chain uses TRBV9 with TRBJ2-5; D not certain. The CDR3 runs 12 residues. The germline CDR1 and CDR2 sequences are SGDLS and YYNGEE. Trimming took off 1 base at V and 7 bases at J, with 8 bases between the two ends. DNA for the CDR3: TGTGCCAGCAGCGTATCCTCGGGGACCCAGTACTTC. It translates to CASSVSSGTQYF.

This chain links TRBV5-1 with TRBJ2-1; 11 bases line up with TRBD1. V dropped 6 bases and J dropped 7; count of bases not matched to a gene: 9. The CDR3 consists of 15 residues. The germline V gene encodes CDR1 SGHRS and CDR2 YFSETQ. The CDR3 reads CASTPRDRGVNEQFF. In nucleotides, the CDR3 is TGCGCCAGCACCCCCCGGGACAGGGGGGTGAATGAGCAGTTCTTC. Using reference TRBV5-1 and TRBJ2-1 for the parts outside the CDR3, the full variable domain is KAGVTQTPRYLIKTRGQQVTLSCSPISGHRSVSWYQQTPGQGLQFLFEYFSETQRNKGNFPGRFSGRQFSNSRSEMNVSTLELGDSALYLCASTPRDRGVNEQFFGPGTRLTVL.

CDR3 sequence reads: CASRSTGELFF. DNA of the CDR3: TGTGCCAGCAGGAGCACCGGGGAGCTGTTTTTT. The chain links TRBV6-5 to TRBJ2-2; D gene uncertain. Between the trimmed V and J ends, which lost 6 bases and 4 bases, there was a span of 3 bases. Looked up from germline, CDR1 is MNHEY and CDR2 is SVGAGI. The CDR3 spans 11 residues.

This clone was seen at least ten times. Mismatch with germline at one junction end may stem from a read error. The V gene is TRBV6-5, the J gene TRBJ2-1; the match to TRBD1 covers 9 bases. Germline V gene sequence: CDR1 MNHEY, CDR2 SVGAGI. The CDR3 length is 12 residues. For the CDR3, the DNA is TGTGCCAGCAGTTCCGTGGGACAGGGTCAAGTCTTC. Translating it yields CASSSVGQGQVF.

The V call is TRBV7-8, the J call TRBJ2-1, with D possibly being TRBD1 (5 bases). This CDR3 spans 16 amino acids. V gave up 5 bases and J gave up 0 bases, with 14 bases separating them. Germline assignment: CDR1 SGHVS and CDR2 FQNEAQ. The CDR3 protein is CASSPSGLSSYNEQFF. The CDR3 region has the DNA TGTGCCAGCAGCCCATCAGGGCTTAGCTCCTACAATGAGCAGTTCTTC.

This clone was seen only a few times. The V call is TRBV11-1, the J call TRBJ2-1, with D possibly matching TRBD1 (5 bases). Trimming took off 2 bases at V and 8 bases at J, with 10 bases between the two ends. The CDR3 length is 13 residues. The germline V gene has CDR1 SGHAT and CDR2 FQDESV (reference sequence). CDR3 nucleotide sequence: TGTGCCAGCAGCTTATTCCAGGGCCATGAGCAGTTCTTC. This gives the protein CASSLFQGHEQFF. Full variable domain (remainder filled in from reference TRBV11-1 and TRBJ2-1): EAEVAQSPRYKITEKSQAVAFWCDPISGHATLYWYRQILGQGPELLVQFQDESVVDDSQLPKDRFSAERLKGVDSTLKIQPAELGDSAMYLCASSLFQGHEQFFGPGTRLTVL.

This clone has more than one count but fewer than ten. The CDR3 reads CATSRGNYMNTEAFF. In nucleotides, the CDR3 is TGTGCCACCAGCAGAGGGAATTACATGAACACTGAAGCTTTCTTT. The V call is TRBV15, the J call TRBJ1-1, with D hard to call. From germline, CDR1 is LNHNV and CDR2 YYDKDF (reference sequence). This CDR3 is 15 amino acids long. V was pared by 1 base and J by 0 bases, with 9 bases between. The variable domain in full, with the rest retrieved from reference TRBV15 and TRBJ1-1, is DAMVIQNPRYQVTQFGKPVTLSCSQTLNHNVMYWYQQKSSQAPKLLFHYYDKDFNNEADTPDNFQSRRPNTSFCFLDIRSPGLGDTAMYLCATSRGNYMNTEAFFGQGTRLTVV.

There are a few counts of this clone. The CDR3 is CASSLLGGSLGGQYF. CDR3 DNA: TGTGCCAGCAGCCTCCTGGGGGGCTCTCTCGGAGGGCAGTACTTC. The chain uses TRBV4-2 and TRBJ2-7; possibly TRBD1 or TRBD2 for D (6 bases each). The germline V and J ends were trimmed by 4 bases and 9 bases, with 22 bases remaining between them. The CDR3 is 15 amino acids. Germline-derived CDR1 and CDR2 are LGHNA and YNFKEQ.

The CDR3 DNA follows: TGCGCCAGCAGCTTGGTTCAGGGGGGGCCCGGGGCCAACGTCCTGACTTTC. Amino acids: CASSLVQGGPGANVLTF. The chain links TRBV5-1 to TRBJ2-6; D could derive from TRBD1 or TRBD2 (7 bases each). The CDR3 is 17 amino acids. The ends were cut back, 0 bases at V and 4 bases at J, with 14 bases in the middle. The V gene's germline CDR1 is SGHRS and CDR2 YFSETQ.

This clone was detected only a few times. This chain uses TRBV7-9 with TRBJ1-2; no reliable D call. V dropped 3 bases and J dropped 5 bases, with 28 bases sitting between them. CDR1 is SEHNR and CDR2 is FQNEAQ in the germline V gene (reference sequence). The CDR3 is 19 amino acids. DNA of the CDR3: TGTGCCAGCAGCTTGGAGCAAGGGTCTTCAGGCAGCCCCGCTTATGGCTACACCTTC. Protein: CASSLEQGSSGSPAYGYTF.

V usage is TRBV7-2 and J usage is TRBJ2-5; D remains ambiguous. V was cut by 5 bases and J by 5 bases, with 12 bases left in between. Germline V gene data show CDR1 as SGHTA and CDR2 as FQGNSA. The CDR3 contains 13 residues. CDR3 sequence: CASSTPLGETQYF. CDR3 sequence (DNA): TGTGCCAGCAGCACCCCTTTAGGGGAGACCCAGTACTTC.

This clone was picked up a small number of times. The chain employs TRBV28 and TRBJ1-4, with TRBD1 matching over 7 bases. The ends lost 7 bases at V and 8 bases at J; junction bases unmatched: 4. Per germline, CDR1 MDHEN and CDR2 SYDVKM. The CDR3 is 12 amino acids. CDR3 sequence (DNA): TGTGCCAGCACCACAGGGGCCGAAAAACTGTTTTTT. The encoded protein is CASTTGAEKLFF.

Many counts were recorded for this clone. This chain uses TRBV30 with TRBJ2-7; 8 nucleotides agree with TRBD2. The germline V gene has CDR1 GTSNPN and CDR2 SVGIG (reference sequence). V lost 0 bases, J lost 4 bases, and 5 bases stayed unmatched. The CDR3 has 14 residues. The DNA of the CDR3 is TGTGCCTGGAGTGTGGCGGGGGGAGGTTACGAGCAGTACTTC. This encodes CAWSVAGGGYEQYF.

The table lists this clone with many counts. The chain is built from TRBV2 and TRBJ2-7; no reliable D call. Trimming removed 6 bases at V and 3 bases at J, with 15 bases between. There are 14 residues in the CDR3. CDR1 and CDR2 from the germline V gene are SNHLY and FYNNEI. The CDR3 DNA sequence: TGTGCCAGCAGCCTTCAGGTATACCGCTACGAGCAGTACTTC. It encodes CASSLQVYRYEQYF.